The 13 T cell receptor beta chains reported below all come from one sample, sequenced in a study of blood T cell repertoires in COVID-19. TCRdb's table, derived via immunoSEQ multiplex PCR, lists solely in-frame clones and lacks some. The table lists 380,000 or so clones, 81% of them singletons. Sequenced material: peripheral blood. The source of these receptors is a human donor with acute or convalescent COVID-19. The donor label of this sample is uncertain.

The V call is TRBV28, the J call TRBJ1-5; D gene uncertain. In germline, CDR1 is MDHEN, CDR2 SYDVKM. The V and J ends lost 2 bases and 0 bases respectively, with 14 bases between them. The CDR3 length is 17 residues. The CDR3 DNA reads as TGTGCCAGCAGTTTAAGGCAGGCCCCTTATAGCAATCAGCCCCAGCATTTT. Amino acid sequence: CASSLRQAPYSNQPQHF.

The chain employs TRBV6-6 and TRBJ2-7; 10 nucleotides line up with TRBD2. The CDR3 covers 13 residues. CDR1 and CDR2 from the germline V gene are MNHNY and SVGAGI (reference sequence). V dropped 10 bases and J dropped 2; count of bases not matched to a gene: 5. In nucleotides, the CDR3 is TGTGCCACACAAGGGACTAGCGCCTACGAGCAGTACTTC. It encodes CATQGTSAYEQYF.

This clone came up once. The chain joins TRBV7-2 to TRBJ2-1; the D gene is possibly TRBD2 (6 bases). This CDR3 has 16 residues. V was cut by 4 bases and J by 8 bases, with 21 bases left in between. CDR1 SGHTA and CDR2 FQGNSA come from the germline V gene. CDR3 amino acids: CASSSTMSDYGDEQFF. The CDR3 nucleotides are TGTGCCAGCAGCTCTACAATGTCGGACTACGGTGATGAGCAGTTCTTC. Full variable domain (rest looked up from reference TRBV7-2 and TRBJ2-1): GAGVSQSPSNKVTEKGKDVELRCDPISGHTALYWYRQSLGQGLEFLIYFQGNSAPDKSGLPSDRFSAERTGGSVSTLTIQRTQQEDSAVYLCASSSTMSDYGDEQFFGPGTRLTVL.

The chain carries TRBV25-1 and TRBJ2-4; TRBD1 aligns across 10 bases. The ends lost 6 bases at V and 2 bases at J; junction bases unmatched: 4. Germline-derived CDR1 and CDR2 are MGHDK and SYGVNS. CDR3 size: 15 residues. The CDR3 protein is CASSRGQGTKNIQYF. The CDR3 nucleotides are TGTGCCAGCAGCCGGGGACAGGGGACCAAAAACATTCAGTACTTC.

The V call is TRBV7-2, the J call TRBJ2-5, with a tentative D call TRBD2 (7 bases). Germline CDR1 is SGHTA and CDR2 is FQGNSA. V was cut by 5 bases and J by 4 bases, with 20 bases left in between. CDR3 length equals 16 residues. The CDR3: CASSKQRGAGGETQYF. Written as DNA, the CDR3 is TGTGCCAGCAGCAAACAACGGGGGGCCGGGGGAGAGACCCAGTACTTC.

The chain recombines TRBV4-2 with TRBJ2-2, with TRBD2 matching over 7 bases. Germline CDR1 reads LGHNA; CDR2 reads YNFKEQ. With 0 bases clipped from V and 4 bases from J, the junction kept 8 bases outside the gene matches. CDR3 size: 17 residues. As DNA, the CDR3 is TGTGCCAGCAGCCAAGATAGCACCTCTAGCGGCACCGGGGAGCTGTTTTTT. Translation gives CASSQDSTSSGTGELFF.

V gene TRBV5-8 combines with J gene TRBJ2-7; perhaps TRBD2 as D (6 bases). This CDR3 region has 15 residues. Germline V gene lookup returns CDR1 SGHTS and CDR2 YDEGEE. The germline V and J ends were trimmed by 4 bases and 0 bases, with 14 bases remaining between them. Here the CDR3 reads CASSPGTGSSYEQYF. CDR3 nucleotide sequence: TGTGCCAGCAGCCCCGGGACTGGGAGCTCCTACGAGCAGTACTTC.

V is TRBV2 and J is TRBJ1-5; 8 nucleotides align to TRBD1. Losses at the gene ends were 6 bases for V and 3 bases for J; bases not matched to a gene: 1. Germline V CDR1 and CDR2: SNHLY, FYNNEI. This CDR3 has 13 residues. The chain's CDR3 is CASRGQVNQPQHF. The CDR3 DNA reads TGTGCCAGCAGGGGACAGGTCAATCAGCCCCAGCATTTT.

The chain links TRBV28 to TRBJ1-5; a weak D match, TRBD1 (6 bases). V dropped 7 bases and J dropped 6 bases, with 22 bases sitting between them. This CDR3 spans 16 amino acids. Per the germline V gene, CDR1 is MDHEN and CDR2 is SYDVKM. CDR3 protein: CASTILGTMSGQPQHF. In nucleotides, the CDR3 is TGTGCCAGCACGATCCTCGGGACAATGTCCGGTCAGCCCCAGCATTTT. The full variable domain, its missing parts supplied by reference TRBV28 and TRBJ1-5, is DVKVTQSSRYLVKRTGEKVFLECVQDMDHENMFWYRQDPGLGLRLIYFSYDVKMKEKGDIPEGYSVSREKKERFSLILESASTNQTSMYLCASTILGTMSGQPQHFGDGTRLSIL.

The genes are TRBV2 and TRBJ1-1, with D perhaps TRBD1 (6 bases). This CDR3 comprises 13 residues. V was trimmed by 8 bases and J by 7 bases, leaving 17 bases between them. Germline CDR1 is SNHLY and CDR2 is FYNNEI. The DNA of the CDR3 is TGTGCCAGCCAAGGCAGGGGCAGGGTTGAAGCTTTCTTT. Translation gives CASQGRGRVEAFF.

Of note for this clone: Other nucleotide sequences in the sample specify the same CDR3. The rearrangement links TRBV18 to TRBJ1-1; 7 bases map to TRBD1. The CDR3 totals 14 residues. From germline, CDR1 is KGHSH and CDR2 LQKENI. The V and J ends lost 6 bases and 1 base, in that order; junction bases with no gene match: 5. The CDR3 nucleotides read TGTGCCAGCTCCCGGGGACAGAAGAACACTGAAGCTTTCTTT. This codes for CASSRGQKNTEAFF. Full variable domain (rest looked up from reference TRBV18 and TRBJ1-1): NAGVMQNPRHLVRRRGQEARLRCSPMKGHSHVYWYRQLPEEGLKFMVYLQKENIIDESGMPKERFSAEFPKEGPSILRIQQVVRGDSAAYFCASSRGQKNTEAFFGQGTRLTVV.

The chain employs TRBV2 and TRBJ2-7, with D maybe TRBD2 (5 bases). Germline V gene lookup returns CDR1 SNHLY and CDR2 FYNNEI. V lost 8 bases to trimming and J lost 2 bases, with 19 bases between them. The CDR3 is made up of 15 amino acids. For the CDR3, the DNA is TGTGCCAGCTCCCGGGAAAAGGGTATAACCTACGAGCAGTACTTC. It translates to CASSREKGITYEQYF.

This clone occurred once. The chain links TRBV7-2 to TRBJ1-3; no reliable D call. Per germline, CDR1 SGHTA and CDR2 FQGNSA. This CDR3 has 14 amino acids. With 7 bases removed from V and 6 bases from J, the gap between germline ends came to 16 bases. The chain's CDR3 is CASTQNAGVNTIYF. The CDR3 nucleotides read TGTGCCAGCACCCAGAACGCCGGGGTAAACACCATATATTTT.